This TCR beta chain was documented in a study of OX40 agonist ivuxolimab in advanced cancers. Study as a whole: Patients were treated with intravenous ivuxolimab, dosed at 0.01 to 10 mg/kg and infused every 2 weeks. Cohort: around 86% men, mean age 60, aged roughly 20 to 79.

Concerning this clone itself: What it binds is not known.

Whole-study findings and limits: Clonal expansion from baseline to week 6 occurred in both CD4+ and CD8+ T cells. Antigens targeted by the expanded peripheral T cells were not determined.

Measured with immunoSEQ multiplex PCR; TCRdb has only the in-frame clones, and not every one. The data show fewer than 90,000 clones, roughly 87% seen once. The CDR3 consists of 11 residues. Trimming removed 6 bases at V and 2 bases at J, with 1 base between. Germline V lookup: CDR1 SGHTA, CDR2 FQGNSA. The rearrangement links TRBV7-2 to TRBJ1-4; no clear D gene. Specimen: CD4+ or CD8+ T cells sorted from blood, collected in a trial of the OX40 agonist ivuxolimab. The TCR sequence derives from an adult with an advanced solid tumor such as melanoma, head and neck, liver or kidney cancer. The CDR3 loop reads CASSTNEKLFF. DNA for the CDR3: TGTGCCAGCAGTACTAATGAAAAACTGTTTTTT.